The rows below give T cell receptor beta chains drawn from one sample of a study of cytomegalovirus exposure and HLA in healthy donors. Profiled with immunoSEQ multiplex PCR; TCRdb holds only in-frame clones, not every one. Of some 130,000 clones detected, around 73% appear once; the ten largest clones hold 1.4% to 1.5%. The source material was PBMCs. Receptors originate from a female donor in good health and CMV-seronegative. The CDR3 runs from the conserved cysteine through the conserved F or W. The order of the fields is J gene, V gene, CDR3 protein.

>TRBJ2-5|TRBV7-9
CASSLPGQGGETQYF
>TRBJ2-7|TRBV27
CASRVAASGFPYEQYF
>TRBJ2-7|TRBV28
CASSLRDSSYEQYF
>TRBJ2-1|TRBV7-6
CASSFAQLAEQFF
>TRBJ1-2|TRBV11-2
CASSLRRGDGYTF
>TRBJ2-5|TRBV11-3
CASSSRGAGETQYF
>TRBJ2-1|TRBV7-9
CASSPGGGLAIREQFF
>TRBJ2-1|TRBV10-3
CATRNSRLAGGNEQFF
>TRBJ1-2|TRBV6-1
CASRPPGQGYGYTF
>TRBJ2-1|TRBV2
CASKAWRQGGNEQFF
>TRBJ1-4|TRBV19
CASTSGEKLFF
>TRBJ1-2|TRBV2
CASSEAGGSYGYTF
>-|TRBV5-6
CASSMGSSYEQYF
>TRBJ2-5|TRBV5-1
CASSLVADQETQYF
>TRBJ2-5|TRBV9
CASSVGTGQETQYF
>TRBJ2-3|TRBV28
CASSLGRRETDTQYF